The 24 T cell receptor beta chains below were found in one sample sequenced in a study of shared clonotypes between healthy human individuals. Generated by immunoSEQ multiplex PCR, the TCRdb table keeps only in-frame clones and is missing some. The data hold more than 1.2 million clones, with 98% to 99% observed a single time. The specimen was naive CD4+ T cells sorted from blood. Subset of the sample: CD45RA+ positively selected. The receptors stem from a man aged 25-40 years in good health.

This chain joins TRBV4-3 and TRBJ2-4, with 8 bases fitting TRBD1. V shed 5 bases and J 5 bases; nucleotides not matched to a gene: 2. This CDR3 is built from 13 residues. Germline lookup yields CDR1 LGHNA and CDR2 YSLEER. The chain's CDR3 is CASSWDRQNIQYF. CDR3 bases: TGCGCCAGCAGCTGGGACAGGCAAAACATTCAGTACTTC.

This chain connects TRBV18 to TRBJ2-1; 8 bases are shared with TRBD1. This CDR3 contains 15 residues. The ends lost 5 bases at V and 9 bases at J; junction bases unmatched: 12. Germline loops: CDR1 KGHSH, CDR2 LQKENI. This chain's CDR3 is CASSYAGTGSSEQFF. Written as DNA, the CDR3 is TGTGCCAGCTCATACGCCGGGACAGGTTCGAGTGAGCAGTTCTTC. The whole variable domain, filled in from reference TRBV18 and TRBJ2-1, reads NAGVMQNPRHLVRRRGQEARLRCSPMKGHSHVYWYRQLPEEGLKFMVYLQKENIIDESGMPKERFSAEFPKEGPSILRIQQVVRGDSAAYFCASSYAGTGSSEQFFGPGTRLTVL.

The chain recombines TRBV6-5 with TRBJ2-7; a weak D match, TRBD1 (5 bases). Trimming took off 3 bases at V and 2 bases at J, with 14 bases between the two ends. This CDR3 is built from 15 residues. Germline values: CDR1 MNHEY, CDR2 SVGAGI. The CDR3: CASSYLPDKTYEQYF. CDR3 in DNA: TGTGCCAGCAGTTATTTACCGGACAAGACCTACGAGCAGTACTTC.

The chain couples TRBV18 to TRBJ2-7, with D tentatively TRBD2 (5 bases). This CDR3 region has 19 residues. Deletions cut 2 bases from V and 7 bases from J, with 30 bases between. Germline loops: CDR1 KGHSH, CDR2 LQKENI. CDR3 nucleotide sequence: TGTGCCAGCTCACCAGTGGGCACCACTCAATGGAGCCCTTCGGGGGAGCAGTACTTC. The encoded protein is CASSPVGTTQWSPSGEQYF.

The rearrangement joins TRBV29-1 to TRBJ2-1; D may match TRBD1 or TRBD2 (5 bases each). Germline values: CDR1 SQVTM, CDR2 ANQGSEA. This CDR3 has 16 amino acids. V lost 0 bases and J lost 5, with 17 bases in between. The CDR3 is CSVEERNRDPNNEQFF. The CDR3 DNA follows: TGCAGCGTTGAAGAGCGGAACCGGGACCCTAACAATGAGCAGTTCTTC.

The rearrangement uses TRBV7-2 and TRBJ2-3, with 7 bases fitting TRBD2. The CDR3 totals 13 residues. With 4 bases clipped from V and 6 bases from J, the junction kept 4 bases outside the gene matches. The germline V gene has CDR1 SGHTA and CDR2 FQGNSA. The CDR3 here is CASSSTSPDTQYF. The CDR3, as DNA: TGTGCCAGCAGCTCGACTAGCCCCGATACGCAGTATTTT.

The chain employs TRBV18 and TRBJ2-1; D not certain. V was clipped by 1 base and J by 0 bases, with 10 bases between them. Germline CDR1 KGHSH, CDR2 LQKENI. The CDR3 runs to 16 residues. CDR3 coding DNA: TGTGCCAGCTCACCACTCGTGGTGAGCTCCTACAATGAGCAGTTCTTC. Protein product: CASSPLVVSSYNEQFF.

This chain uses TRBV5-5 with TRBJ1-1, with no clear D. Between the trimmed V and J ends, which lost 4 bases and 1 base, there was a span of 11 bases. This CDR3 is 14 amino acids long. Germline V gene data show CDR1 as SGHKS and CDR2 as YYEKEE (reference sequence). The CDR3 is CASSGSWGNTEAFF. CDR3 nucleotides: TGTGCCAGCAGCGGATCGTGGGGGAACACTGAAGCTTTCTTT.

The chain links TRBV29-1 to TRBJ1-4; D uncertain. Trimming took off 0 bases at V and 6 bases at J, with 8 bases between the two ends. CDR1 is SQVTM, CDR2 ANQGSEA, per germline. The CDR3 contains 13 residues. CDR3 nucleotide sequence: TGCAGCGTTGAAGATGGGCCCGATGAAAAACTGTTTTTT. This encodes CSVEDGPDEKLFF.

V and J are TRBV6-1 and TRBJ2-7, with D hard to call. Germline CDR1 is MNHNS and CDR2 is SASEGT. CDR3 length: 12 residues. V was pared by 4 bases and J by 1 base, with 5 bases between. For the CDR3, the DNA is TGTGCCAGCAGTGGCAGTTCCTACGAGCAGTACTTC. Amino acid sequence: CASSGSSYEQYF.

The V and J genes are TRBV6-1 and TRBJ1-2; D call uncertain. The CDR3 length is 13 residues. V was clipped by 2 bases and J by 3 bases, with 7 bases between them. The germline V gene encodes CDR1 MNHNS and CDR2 SASEGT. CDR3 amino acids: CASSESRYYGYTF. The CDR3 nucleotides read TGTGCCAGCAGTGAAAGCCGGTACTATGGCTACACCTTC.

V gene TRBV7-9 combines with J gene TRBJ1-1; D unresolved. The germline V gene encodes CDR1 SEHNR and CDR2 FQNEAQ (reference sequence). This CDR3 has 17 residues. The V end lost 5 bases, the J end lost 7 bases, and 26 bases lay between the germline ends. CDR3 DNA sequence: TGTGCCAGCAGCCGCCGGACGGTGGGAAAATCAAAGGATGAAGCTTTCTTT. This gives the protein CASSRRTVGKSKDEAFF.

This sequence joins TRBV10-3 and TRBJ2-7; tentatively, D is TRBD1 or TRBD2 (5 bases each). Trimming removed 10 bases at V and 7 bases at J, with 20 bases between. This CDR3 comprises 13 residues. Per the germline V gene, CDR1 is ENHRY and CDR2 is SYGVKD. The CDR3 DNA sequence: TGTGCCAGTTGTTATGGGGGTGTGGCGGAGCAGTACTTC. Its translation: CASCYGGVAEQYF.

The chain has TRBV10-3 and TRBJ1-1; D remains unclear. This CDR3 comprises 13 residues. V was cut by 0 bases and J by 7 bases, with 9 bases left in between. In germline, CDR1 is ENHRY, CDR2 SYGVKD. CDR3 region: CAISESPGSEAFF. The CDR3, as DNA: TGTGCCATCAGTGAGTCCCCGGGAAGTGAAGCTTTCTTT.

The rearrangement uses TRBV7-8 and TRBJ2-7; TRBD2 is a possible D gene (5 bases). Per the germline V gene, CDR1 is SGHVS and CDR2 is FQNEAQ. CDR3 size: 16 residues. V was clipped by 1 base and J by 6 bases, with 19 bases between them. For the CDR3, the DNA is TGTGCCAGCAGCTTAGTGGGGTTGAGGGAGATAGGCGAGCAGTACTTC. Its translation is CASSLVGLREIGEQYF.

This clone appeared once. The chain is built from TRBV5-1 and TRBJ2-7, with D perhaps TRBD1 (6 bases). Between the trimmed V and J ends, which lost 2 bases and 4 bases, there was a span of 10 bases. The CDR3 extends over 13 amino acids. Germline values: CDR1 SGHRS, CDR2 YFSETQ. In DNA form, the CDR3 reads TGCGCCAGCAGCTTTGTGCAGGGGTACGAGCAGTACTTC. Amino acids: CASSFVQGYEQYF.

This chain uses TRBV5-4 with TRBJ1-2; unclear D gene. CDR1 is SGHNT, CDR2 YYREEE, per germline (reference sequence). The CDR3 runs to 13 residues. V shed 4 bases and J shed 2 bases, with 9 bases lying between them. DNA for the CDR3: TGTGCCAGCAGCGACCCGGCAAACTATGGCTACACCTTC. Translated, it gives CASSDPANYGYTF.

The gene calls are TRBV21-1 and TRBJ1-2; whether TRBD1, the table's D call, matches the DNA was not checked. TRBV21-1 is assigned pseudogene status. There are 17 residues in the CDR3. The CDR3 coding sequence is TGTGCCAGCAGCAAAGCGCCCCGAGACAGGGACTACTATGGCTACACCTTC. This sequence encodes CASSKAPRDRDYYGYTF.

The chain carries TRBV7-8 and TRBJ1-3; D unresolved. CDR3 length: 15 residues. Germline lookup yields CDR1 SGHVS and CDR2 FQNEAQ. V was trimmed by 2 bases and J by 0 bases, leaving 8 bases between them. This CDR3 reads CASSLRPDSGNTIYF. The DNA of the CDR3 is TGTGCCAGCAGCTTACGGCCGGACTCTGGAAACACCATATATTTT.

Comment on this clone: Other DNA sequences within the sample encode an identical CDR3. This rearrangement joins TRBV5-1 to TRBJ1-1; 7 positions match TRBD1. Germline lookup yields CDR1 SGHRS and CDR2 YFSETQ. The V segment lost 0 bases and the J segment 4 bases; nucleotides outside the gene matches: 6. The CDR3 covers 15 residues. CDR3 region: CASSLVGGPGTEAFF. In DNA form, the CDR3 reads TGCGCCAGCAGCTTGGTAGGGGGCCCTGGCACTGAAGCTTTCTTT.

The V call is TRBV2, the J call TRBJ2-2; 14 nucleotides line up with TRBD2. Germline V gene data show CDR1 as SNHLY and CDR2 as FYNNEI. V dropped 8 bases and J dropped 7; count of bases not matched to a gene: 6. This CDR3 region has 15 residues. As DNA, the CDR3 is TGTGCCAGCGCGGGACTAGCGGGAGCCGACGGGGAGCTGTTTTTT. It specifies CASAGLAGADGELFF. Drawing the rest from reference TRBV2 and TRBJ2-2, the complete variable domain is EPEVTQTPSHQVTQMGQEVILRCVPISNHLYFYWYRQILGQKVEFLVSFYNNEISEKSEIFDDQFSVERPDGSNFTLKIRSTKLEDSAMYFCASAGLAGADGELFFGEGSRLTVL.

V gene TRBV7-3 combines with J gene TRBJ2-1; 12 bases are a match to TRBD1. The germline V gene has CDR1 SGHTA and CDR2 FQGTGA. This CDR3 region has 16 residues. V was pared by 4 bases and J by 5 bases, with 6 bases of the junction left unmatched. As DNA, the CDR3 is TGTGCCAGCAGCTCAGCACGGGACAGGGGGCACAATGAGCAGTTCTTC. Protein sequence: CASSSARDRGHNEQFF.

This chain uses TRBV7-6 with TRBJ2-7, with 7 nucleotides matching TRBD2. The junction had 5 bases not matched to a gene; V was cut back by 5 bases and J by 4 bases. The CDR3 is made up of 13 amino acids. Germline lookup yields CDR1 SGHVS and CDR2 FNYEAQ. CDR3 loop: CASSRAGSYEQYF. CDR3 DNA: TGTGCCAGCAGCCGAGCGGGATCTTACGAGCAGTACTTC.

The V gene is TRBV6-4, the J gene TRBJ2-1; possible D gene TRBD2, 5 bases. Deletions cut 6 bases from V and 0 bases from J, with 15 bases between. The length of the CDR3 is 16 residues. Germline lookup yields CDR1 MRHNA and CDR2 SNTAGT. CDR3 nucleotide sequence: TGTGCCAGCAGCGCAAGAAGTGGGAGCTCCTACAATGAGCAGTTCTTC. It specifies CASSARSGSSYNEQFF.